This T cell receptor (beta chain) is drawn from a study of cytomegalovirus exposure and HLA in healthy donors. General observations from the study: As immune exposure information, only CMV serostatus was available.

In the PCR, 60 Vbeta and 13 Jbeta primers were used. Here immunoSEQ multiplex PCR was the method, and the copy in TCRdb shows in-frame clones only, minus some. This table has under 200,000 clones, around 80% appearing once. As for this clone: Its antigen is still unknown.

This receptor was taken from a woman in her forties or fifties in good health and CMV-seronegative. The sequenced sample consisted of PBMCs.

CDR3 in amino acids: CASSTMTGAATDTQYF. CDR3 DNA sequence: TGTGCCAGTAGTACGATGACAGGGGCGGCCACAGATACGCAGTATTTT. The genes are TRBV19 and TRBJ2-3; 8 positions match TRBD1. CDR3 length: 16 amino acids. J gave up 2 bases and V 4 bases, and 8 bases lay outside the gene matches. The V gene's germline CDR1 is LNHDA and CDR2 SQIVND (reference sequence).